What follows are 13 T cell receptor beta chains derived from one specimen sequenced in a study of cytomegalovirus exposure and HLA in healthy donors. The PCR made use of 60 Vbeta and 13 Jbeta primers. Produced via immunoSEQ multiplex PCR; TCRdb's table is partial and in-frame only. The table has more than 85,000 clones, just under 70% seen once. The sample consisted of PBMCs. The receptors were sampled from a woman in her 70s in good health and CMV-seropositive.

This sequence joins TRBV6-5 and TRBJ1-1; no clear D. This CDR3 is built from 16 residues. Trimming pared 0 bases from V and 5 bases from J, leaving 16 bases between. Germline CDR1 reads MNHEY; CDR2 reads SVGAGI. CDR3 region: CASSYSKSGLRTEAFF. CDR3 DNA: TGTGCCAGCAGTTACTCGAAATCGGGTCTGAGGACTGAAGCTTTCTTT.

This sequence joins TRBV19 and TRBJ1-3; possible D gene TRBD1, 5 bases. V was pared by 3 bases and J by 1 base, with 13 bases between. Germline CDR1 is LNHDA and CDR2 is SQIVND (reference sequence). The CDR3 totals 16 residues. The CDR3 protein is CASSITGVVSGNTIYF. For the CDR3, the DNA is TGTGCCAGTAGTATTACAGGCGTCGTGTCTGGAAACACCATATATTTT.

This clone was detected once. The rearrangement uses TRBV18 and TRBJ1-2, with 7 nucleotides matching TRBD1. Germline CDR1 KGHSH, CDR2 LQKENI. Germline trimming cut 6 bases from V and 5 bases from J; bases unmatched to any gene: 9. The CDR3 is 14 residues long. The CDR3 DNA is TGTGCCAGCTCGGGAACCGGGACAGAGTATGGCTACACCTTC. Its protein product is CASSGTGTEYGYTF.

The genes are TRBV7-9 and TRBJ1-1; D unclear. This CDR3 spans 14 amino acids. V was clipped by 1 base and J by 2 bases, with 8 bases between them. Looked up from germline, CDR1 is SEHNR and CDR2 is FQNEAQ (reference sequence). The CDR3, as DNA: TGTGCCAGCAGCTTAGACACGTTCAACACTGAAGCTTTCTTT. Protein sequence: CASSLDTFNTEAFF.

Ten or more counts support this clone. The V and J genes are TRBV29-1 and TRBJ1-1; D is unresolved. The V gene lost 6 bases and the J gene lost 0 bases, with 14 bases spanning the gap. Germline values: CDR1 SQVTM, CDR2 ANQGSEA. This CDR3 contains 14 residues. The CDR3 DNA is TGCAGCGTGACGGACGGGATAATGAACACTGAAGCTTTCTTT. This encodes CSVTDGIMNTEAFF.

The CDR3 reads CATRQTPVSNYGYTF. Written as DNA, the CDR3 is TGTGCCACCAGACAGACCCCGGTGTCTAACTATGGCTACACCTTC. J is TRBJ1-2 and V is TRBV27; possible D gene TRBD1, 5 bases. Trimming left V 10 bases short and J 0 bases short, with 18 bases between. Per germline, CDR1 MNHEY and CDR2 SMNVEV (reference sequence). The CDR3 totals 15 residues.

This chain links TRBV2 with TRBJ1-4, with TRBD1 as a possible D gene (5 bases). The CDR3 is 13 amino acids. Germline CDR1 is SNHLY and CDR2 is FYNNEI. V was cut by 7 bases and J by 8 bases, with 14 bases left in between. The CDR3 region is CASTRQGGEKLFF. The CDR3 DNA sequence: TGTGCCAGCACCCGGCAGGGTGGCGAAAAACTGTTTTTT.

This clone has a handful of counts. CDR3 region: CAWGGQGGYGYTF. The CDR3 DNA follows: TGTGCCTGGGGGGGACAGGGGGGTTATGGCTACACCTTC. The chain uses TRBV30 and TRBJ1-2; 11 nucleotides align to TRBD1. The CDR3 extends over 13 amino acids. The germline CDR1 and CDR2 sequences are GTSNPN and SVGIG (reference sequence). After removal of 5 bases from V and 5 bases from J, the junction contained 4 bases not matched to a gene.

The rearrangement links TRBV6-5 to TRBJ1-2; possibly TRBD1 for D (6 bases). The CDR3 length is 14 residues. Trimming took 6 bases from V and 6 from J, leaving 17 bases between them. Germline CDR1 reads MNHEY; CDR2 reads SVGAGI. The CDR3 region has the DNA TGTGCCAGCAGGCCCAATCTGGGGGCGGATGGCTACACCTTC. Protein product: CASRPNLGADGYTF.

This clone was seen more than once but under ten times. V usage is TRBV19 and J usage is TRBJ2-2; TRBD1 matches at 10 bases. With 7 bases clipped from V and 1 base from J, the junction kept 3 bases outside the gene matches. The CDR3 covers 15 residues. CDR1 LNHDA and CDR2 SQIVND come from the germline V gene (reference sequence). As DNA, the CDR3 is TGTGCCAGTATTAGGACAGGGGGGAACACCGGGGAGCTGTTTTTT. This translates into CASIRTGGNTGELFF.

V usage is TRBV5-8 and J usage is TRBJ2-7, with 11 bases fitting TRBD1. Germline V gene data show CDR1 as SGHTS and CDR2 as YDEGEE. V dropped 4 bases and J dropped 3; count of bases not matched to a gene: 9. This CDR3 comprises 16 residues. CDR3 in DNA: TGTGCCAGCAGCACCTTAGGACAGGGGGCGAGCTACGAGCAGTACTTC. Residues: CASSTLGQGASYEQYF.

The chain uses TRBV9 and TRBJ1-4, with D possibly TRBD1 on 6 matching bases. Per the germline V gene, CDR1 is SGDLS and CDR2 is YYNGEE. Trimming pared 3 bases from V and 4 bases from J, leaving 13 bases between. The CDR3 runs 15 residues. The CDR3 DNA reads as TGTGCCAGCAGCGGACAACAGGGTGATAATGAAAAACTGTTTTTT. This translates into CASSGQQGDNEKLFF.

V gene TRBV10-3 combines with J gene TRBJ1-5; tentatively, D is TRBD1 (5 bases). The CDR3 totals 13 residues. Germline V CDR1 and CDR2: ENHRY, SYGVKD. Trimming pared 9 bases from V and 5 bases from J, leaving 14 bases between. The DNA for the CDR3 is TGTGCCATTAATAGACAGAGCCATCAGCCCCAGCATTTT. Amino acids: CAINRQSHQPQHF.